Given below is one T cell receptor beta chain in context. This entry comes from a study of blood T cell repertoires in COVID-19. Looking at the study overall: T cells, B-cell-depleted T cells, or PBMCs provided the cDNA or gDNA that served as material.

During active infection, Seattle patients enrolled and were then monitored through disease. This CDR3 contains 13 residues. Trimming removed 4 bases from V and 5 bases from J, with 11 bases in between. The germline gives CDR1 MDHEN, CDR2 SYDVKM. Per the original data handling: Cell counts per sample came from amplifying reference gene primers. Some clones are missing from TCRdb's copy, which holds only in-frame ones; the method was immunoSEQ multiplex PCR. The V and J calls and clone size come from that table; D and trimming were worked out from the DNA. Counted here are under 450,000 clones, 89% occurring once; the ten biggest clones make up about 1.6%.

Sequencing was performed on peripheral blood. This chain uses TRBV28 with TRBJ1-2, with D maybe TRBD1 (6 bases). The clonotype comes from a woman aged 35 to 49 with COVID-19, enrolled during active disease. The CDR3 loop reads CASSSTDRYGYTF. Written as DNA, the CDR3 is TGTGCCAGCAGTTCAACGGACAGATATGGCTACACCTTC.